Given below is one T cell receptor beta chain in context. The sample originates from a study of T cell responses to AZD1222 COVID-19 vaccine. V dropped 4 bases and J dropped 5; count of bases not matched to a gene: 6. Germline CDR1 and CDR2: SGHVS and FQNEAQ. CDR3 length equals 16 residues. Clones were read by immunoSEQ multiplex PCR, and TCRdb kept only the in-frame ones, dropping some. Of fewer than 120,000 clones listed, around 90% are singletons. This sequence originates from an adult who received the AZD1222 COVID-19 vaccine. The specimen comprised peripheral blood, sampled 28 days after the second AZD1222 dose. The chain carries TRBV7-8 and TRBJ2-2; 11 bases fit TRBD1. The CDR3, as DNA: TGTGCCAGCAGCTCGGGACAGGGGGTTGGGACCGGGGAGCTGTTTTTT. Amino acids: CASSSGQGVGTGELFF.